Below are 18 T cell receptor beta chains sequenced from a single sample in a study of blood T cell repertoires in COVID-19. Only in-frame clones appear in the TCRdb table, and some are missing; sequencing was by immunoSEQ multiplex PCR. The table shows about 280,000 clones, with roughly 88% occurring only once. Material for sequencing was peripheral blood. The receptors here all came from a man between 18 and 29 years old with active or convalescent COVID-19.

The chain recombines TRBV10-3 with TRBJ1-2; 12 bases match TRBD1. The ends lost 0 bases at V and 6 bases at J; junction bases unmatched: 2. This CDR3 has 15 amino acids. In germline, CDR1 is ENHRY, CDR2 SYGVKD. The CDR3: CAISESGQGADGYTF. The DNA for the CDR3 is TGTGCCATCAGTGAGTCGGGACAGGGGGCCGATGGCTACACCTTC.

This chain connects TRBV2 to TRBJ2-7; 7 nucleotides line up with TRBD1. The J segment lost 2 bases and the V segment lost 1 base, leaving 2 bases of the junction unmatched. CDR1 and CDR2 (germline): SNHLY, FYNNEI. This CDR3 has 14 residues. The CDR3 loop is CASSEGTGAYEQYF. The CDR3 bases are TGTGCCAGCAGTGAAGGGACAGGCGCCTACGAGCAGTACTTC.

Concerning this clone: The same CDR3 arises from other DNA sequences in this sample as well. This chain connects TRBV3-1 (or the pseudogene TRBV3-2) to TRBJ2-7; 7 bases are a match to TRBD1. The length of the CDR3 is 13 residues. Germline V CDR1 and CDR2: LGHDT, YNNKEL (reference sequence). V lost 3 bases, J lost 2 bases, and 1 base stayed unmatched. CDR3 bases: TGTGCCAGCAGCCACGGGACAGCCTACGAGCAGTACTTC. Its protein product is CASSHGTAYEQYF.

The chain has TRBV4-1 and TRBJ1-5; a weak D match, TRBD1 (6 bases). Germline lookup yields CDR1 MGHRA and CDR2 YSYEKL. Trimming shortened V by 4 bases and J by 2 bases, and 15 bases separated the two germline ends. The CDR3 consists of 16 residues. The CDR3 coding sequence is TGCGCCAGCAGCCTCTTAGGGGGGGGCGGCAATCAGCCCCAGCATTTT. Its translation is CASSLLGGGGNQPQHF.

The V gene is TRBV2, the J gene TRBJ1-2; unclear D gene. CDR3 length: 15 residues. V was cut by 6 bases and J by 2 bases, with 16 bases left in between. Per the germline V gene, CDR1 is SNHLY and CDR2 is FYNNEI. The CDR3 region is CASRITANVNYGYTF. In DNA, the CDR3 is TGTGCCAGCAGGATAACAGCCAACGTCAACTATGGCTACACCTTC.

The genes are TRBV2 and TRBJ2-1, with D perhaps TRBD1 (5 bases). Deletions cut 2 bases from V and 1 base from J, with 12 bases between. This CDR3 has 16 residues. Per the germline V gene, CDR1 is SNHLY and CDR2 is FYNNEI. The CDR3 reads CASSEMGRASYNEQFF. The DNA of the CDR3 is TGTGCCAGCAGTGAAATGGGCAGGGCGTCCTACAATGAGCAGTTCTTC.

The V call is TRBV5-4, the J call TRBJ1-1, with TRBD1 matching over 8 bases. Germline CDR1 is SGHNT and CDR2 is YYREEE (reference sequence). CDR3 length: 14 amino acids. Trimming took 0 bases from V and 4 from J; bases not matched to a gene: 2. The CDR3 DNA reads TGTGCCAGCAGCTTGGTACAGGGGGGCACTGAAGCTTTCTTT. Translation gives CASSLVQGGTEAFF.

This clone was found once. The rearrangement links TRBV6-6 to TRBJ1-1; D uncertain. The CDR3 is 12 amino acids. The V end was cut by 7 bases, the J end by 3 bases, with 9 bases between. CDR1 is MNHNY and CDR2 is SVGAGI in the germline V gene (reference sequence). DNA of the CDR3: TGTGCCAGCATGTTCCCTGACACTGAAGCTTTCTTT. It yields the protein CASMFPDTEAFF.

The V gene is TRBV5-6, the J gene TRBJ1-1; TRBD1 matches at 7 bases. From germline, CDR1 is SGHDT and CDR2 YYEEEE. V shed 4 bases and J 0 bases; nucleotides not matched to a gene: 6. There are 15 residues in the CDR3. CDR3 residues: CASSPAGGVNTEAFF. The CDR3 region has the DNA TGTGCCAGCAGCCCAGCAGGGGGAGTGAACACTGAAGCTTTCTTT.

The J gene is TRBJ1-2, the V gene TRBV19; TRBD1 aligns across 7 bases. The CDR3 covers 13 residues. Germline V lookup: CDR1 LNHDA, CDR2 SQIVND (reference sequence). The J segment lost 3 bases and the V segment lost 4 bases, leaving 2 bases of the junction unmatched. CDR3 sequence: CASSSRGDYGYTF. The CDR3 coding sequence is TGTGCCAGTAGTAGCAGGGGGGACTATGGCTACACCTTC.

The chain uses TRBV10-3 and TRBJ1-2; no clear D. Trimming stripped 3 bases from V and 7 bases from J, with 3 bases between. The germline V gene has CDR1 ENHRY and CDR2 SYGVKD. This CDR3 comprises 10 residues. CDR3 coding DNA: TGTGCCATCAGTGACTCTGGCTACACCTTC. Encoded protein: CAISDSGYTF.

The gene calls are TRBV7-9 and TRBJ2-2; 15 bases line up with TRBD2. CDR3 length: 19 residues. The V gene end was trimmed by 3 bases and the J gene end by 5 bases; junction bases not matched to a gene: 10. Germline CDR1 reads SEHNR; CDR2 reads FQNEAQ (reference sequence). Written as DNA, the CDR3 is TGTGCCAGCAGCTTTACCACCGGGACTAGCGGGGGGCAAACCGGGGAGCTGTTTTTT. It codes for CASSFTTGTSGGQTGELFF.

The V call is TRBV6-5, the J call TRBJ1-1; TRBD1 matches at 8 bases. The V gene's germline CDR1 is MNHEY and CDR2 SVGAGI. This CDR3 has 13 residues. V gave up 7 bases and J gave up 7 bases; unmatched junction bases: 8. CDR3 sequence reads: CASNPTGEHEAFF. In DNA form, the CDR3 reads TGTGCCAGCAATCCGACAGGGGAGCATGAAGCTTTCTTT.

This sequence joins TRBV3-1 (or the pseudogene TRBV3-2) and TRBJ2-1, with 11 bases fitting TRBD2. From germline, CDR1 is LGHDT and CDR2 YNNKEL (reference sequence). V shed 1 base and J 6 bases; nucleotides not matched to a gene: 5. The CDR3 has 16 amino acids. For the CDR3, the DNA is TGTGCCAGCAGCCAAGTGTTGCTAGCGGGGGGCAATGAGCAGTTCTTC. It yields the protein CASSQVLLAGGNEQFF.

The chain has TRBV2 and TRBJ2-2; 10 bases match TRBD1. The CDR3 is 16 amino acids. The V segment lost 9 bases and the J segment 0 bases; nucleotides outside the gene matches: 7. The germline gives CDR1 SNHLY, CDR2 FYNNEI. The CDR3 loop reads CASGRTGGSNTGELFF. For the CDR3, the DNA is TGTGCCAGTGGGCGGACAGGGGGGTCGAACACCGGGGAGCTGTTTTTT.

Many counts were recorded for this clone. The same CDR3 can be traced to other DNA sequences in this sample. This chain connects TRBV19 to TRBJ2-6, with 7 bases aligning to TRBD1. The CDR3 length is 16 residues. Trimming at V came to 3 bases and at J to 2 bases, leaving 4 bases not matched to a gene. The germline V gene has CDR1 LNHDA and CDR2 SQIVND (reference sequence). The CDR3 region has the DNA TGTGCCAGTAGTATTCTACAGGGGACTGGGGCCAACGTCCTGACTTTC. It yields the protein CASSILQGTGANVLTF.

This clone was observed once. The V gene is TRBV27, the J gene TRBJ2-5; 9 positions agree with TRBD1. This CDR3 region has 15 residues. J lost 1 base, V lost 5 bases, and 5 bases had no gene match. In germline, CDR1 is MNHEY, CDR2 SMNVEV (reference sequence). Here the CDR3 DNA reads TGTGCCAGCAGTCCTTACAGGGGGCCCCAAGAGACCCAGTACTTC. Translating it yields CASSPYRGPQETQYF.

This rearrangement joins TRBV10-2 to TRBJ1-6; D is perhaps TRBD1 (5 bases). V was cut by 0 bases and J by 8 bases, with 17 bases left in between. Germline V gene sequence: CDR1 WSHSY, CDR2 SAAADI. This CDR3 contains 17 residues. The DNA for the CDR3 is TGCGCCAGCAGTGAGTCAAAGGCCAGGGCGGGGGATTCACCCCTCCACTTT. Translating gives CASSESKARAGDSPLHF.